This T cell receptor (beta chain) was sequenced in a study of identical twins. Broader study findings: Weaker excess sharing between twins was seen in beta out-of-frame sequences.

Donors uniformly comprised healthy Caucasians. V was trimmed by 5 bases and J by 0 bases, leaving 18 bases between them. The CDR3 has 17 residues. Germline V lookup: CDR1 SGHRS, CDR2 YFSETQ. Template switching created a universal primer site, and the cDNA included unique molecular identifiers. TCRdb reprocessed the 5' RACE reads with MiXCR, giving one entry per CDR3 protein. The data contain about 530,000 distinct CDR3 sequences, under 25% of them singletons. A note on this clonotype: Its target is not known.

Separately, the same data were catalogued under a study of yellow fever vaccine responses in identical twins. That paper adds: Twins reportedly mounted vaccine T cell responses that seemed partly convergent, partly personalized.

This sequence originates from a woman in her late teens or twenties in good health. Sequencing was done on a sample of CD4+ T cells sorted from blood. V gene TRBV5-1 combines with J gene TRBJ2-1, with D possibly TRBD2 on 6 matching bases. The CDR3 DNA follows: TGCGCCAGCAGACCCTCGTATAGCGGTAGCTCCTACAATGAGCAGTTCTTC. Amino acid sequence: CASRPSYSGSSYNEQFF.